This TCR beta chain stems from a study of beta chain features in type 1 diabetes. Expressed TCRB transcripts got sequenced, as all isolated RNA was reverse transcribed. Using immunoSEQ multiplex PCR, the repertoire was profiled, and TCRdb retains in-frame clones only, with some absent. The sample has fewer than 900,000 clones, roughly 16% seen once. As for this clone: Its antigen remains unidentified.

The study's findings and limits: Whether HLA type affects TCRB rearrangement stayed undetermined in the present work.

Per the germline V gene, CDR1 is SNHLY and CDR2 is FYNNEI. This CDR3 has 11 amino acids. With 8 bases removed from V and 15 bases from J, the gap between germline ends came to 16 bases. The sample comprised naive CD4+ T cells from blood. This receptor was identified in a woman under 30 in good health. The chain has TRBV2 and TRBJ1-4, with a possible D match to TRBD1 (5 bases). CDR3 DNA sequence: TGTGCCAGCGGAAGGGACCGAAGGGTGTTTTTT. Protein: CASGRDRRVFF.